This T cell receptor (beta chain) was captured in a study of monozygotic twins with inflammatory bowel disease. Template switching appended UMIs that held a 6-nucleotide sample barcode. TCRdb re-called the 5' RACE reads and catalogs CDR3 proteins one per entry, DNA excluded. The listing contains fewer than 200,000 distinct CDR3 sequences. This CDR3 comprises 16 residues. The chain carries TRBV12-3 or TRBV12-4 and TRBJ2-2; the TCRdb call, TRBD2, lacks DNA for checking. The sample consisted of blood. The sequence was obtained from a human donor with ulcerative colitis or Crohn's disease, or a healthy co-twin of an affected twin (not recorded which). CDR3 in amino acids: CASTSLRGSDTGELFF.